Shown below are 14 T cell receptor beta chains from a single sample sequenced in a study of cytomegalovirus exposure and HLA in healthy donors. The PCR contained 60 Vbeta and 13 Jbeta primers. Assay used: immunoSEQ multiplex PCR; TCRdb lists only in-frame clones, some missing. The repertoire table contains 140,000 or so clones. The sample was PBMCs. These receptors were collected from a male donor in good health and CMV-seronegative.

CDR3 residues: CASSNAGGPQETQYF. CDR3 DNA: TGTGCCAGCAGTAACGCGGGAGGGCCGCAAGAGACCCAGTACTTC. The chain links TRBV2 to TRBJ2-5; 9 bases align to TRBD2. This CDR3 is 15 amino acids long. Unmatched junction bases numbered 6, after V lost 5 bases and J lost 2 bases. CDR1 is SNHLY and CDR2 is FYNNEI in the germline V gene.

The CDR3 region has the DNA TGTGCCAGCTCACCAGGGTTCGACAGATTTTATGGCTACACCTTC. The encoded protein is CASSPGFDRFYGYTF. The chain recombines TRBV18 with TRBJ1-2, with D possibly being TRBD1 (5 bases). Between the trimmed V and J ends, which lost 2 bases and 5 bases, there was a span of 15 bases. Germline loops: CDR1 KGHSH, CDR2 LQKENI. The CDR3 sequence is 15 residues long.

The chain is built from TRBV11-2 and TRBJ1-4; TRBD1 is a possible D gene (6 bases). V shed 1 base and J shed 0 bases, with 15 bases lying between them. The CDR3 covers 18 residues. Germline CDR1 is SGHAT and CDR2 is FQNNGV. The CDR3 is CASSLVPTGYATNEKLFF. The CDR3 DNA reads as TGTGCCAGCAGCTTAGTTCCAACAGGGTATGCAACTAATGAAAAACTGTTTTTT.

The chain carries TRBV30 and TRBJ2-1; 9 bases map to TRBD2. The CDR3 covers 15 residues. V shed 5 bases and J 2 bases; nucleotides not matched to a gene: 7. Germline CDR1 reads GTSNPN; CDR2 reads SVGIG (reference sequence). CDR3 amino acids: CAWGAAGGPYNEQFF. The CDR3 coding sequence is TGTGCCTGGGGGGCAGCGGGAGGCCCCTACAATGAGCAGTTCTTC.

The V gene is TRBV7-9, the J gene TRBJ1-2; the match to TRBD1 covers 7 bases. The germline V gene encodes CDR1 SEHNR and CDR2 FQNEAQ (reference sequence). The CDR3 spans 15 residues. After removal of 1 base from V and 4 bases from J, the junction contained 6 bases not matched to a gene. The chain's CDR3 is CASSLEGGIRYGYTF. The CDR3 DNA follows: TGTGCCAGCAGCTTAGAAGGGGGCATTCGCTATGGCTACACCTTC.

This sequence joins TRBV7-9 and TRBJ1-2, with a possible D match to TRBD1 (5 bases). Germline V gene sequence: CDR1 SEHNR, CDR2 FQNEAQ (reference sequence). V lost 1 base and J lost 0, with 12 bases in between. The CDR3 sequence is 16 residues long. The CDR3, as DNA: TGTGCCAGCAGCTTAGGACCTCCGACAGCTAACTATGGCTACACCTTC. Translated, it gives CASSLGPPTANYGYTF.

The genes are TRBV30 and TRBJ1-1; no firm D call. Germline-derived CDR1 and CDR2 are GTSNPN and SVGIG (reference sequence). Trimming cost V 0 bases and J 6 bases, with 8 bases left between them. This CDR3 is 12 amino acids long. CDR3 sequence (DNA): TGTGCCTGGAGTGTGGGGAGACCTGAAGCTTTCTTT. Translation: CAWSVGRPEAFF.

This chain uses TRBV29-1 with TRBJ1-1; TRBD1 is a possible D gene (6 bases). CDR1 and CDR2 (germline): SQVTM, ANQGSEA. V lost 7 bases and J 5 bases, leaving 20 bases between the germline ends. The CDR3 length is 14 residues. The CDR3 loop is CSGNRGGQGTEAFF. The CDR3 DNA reads as TGCAGCGGTAATAGGGGGGGGCAGGGGACTGAAGCTTTCTTT.

With regard to this clone: The same CDR3 arises from other DNA sequences in this sample as well. This rearrangement joins TRBV7-9 to TRBJ2-3; D ambiguous. The V end was cut by 5 bases, the J end by 2 bases, with 5 bases between. This CDR3 comprises 12 residues. Germline V gives CDR1 SEHNR, CDR2 FQNEAQ (reference sequence). CDR3 protein: CASSPSTDTQYF. The CDR3 bases are TGTGCCAGCAGCCCTTCCACAGATACGCAGTATTTT.

The chain has TRBV18 and TRBJ1-3, with no clear D. Germline V gives CDR1 KGHSH, CDR2 LQKENI. CDR3 length equals 12 residues. Trimming took 5 bases from V and 4 from J, leaving 6 bases between them. The CDR3: CASSDIGNTIYF. The CDR3 DNA sequence: TGTGCCAGCTCAGACATCGGAAACACCATATATTTT.

The rearrangement links TRBV1 to TRBJ1-3; TRBD1 is the table's D call and was not checked against the DNA. TRBV1 is listed as a pseudogene. The CDR3 sequence is 15 residues long. CDR3 in DNA: TGCACCAGCAGCGAACGGCACAGGGCTGGAAACACCATATATTTT. Its protein product is CTSSERHRAGNTIYF.

The CDR3 reads CASSQDHRDGYTF. The DNA of the CDR3 is TGTGCCAGCAGCCAAGATCACAGGGACGGCTACACCTTC. This chain links TRBV4-2 with TRBJ1-2; D perhaps matches TRBD1 (6 bases). V was shortened by 0 bases and J by 8 bases, with 10 bases between the two germline ends. Germline CDR1 reads LGHNA; CDR2 reads YNFKEQ. The CDR3 has 13 residues.

The chain employs TRBV30 and TRBJ2-4; 7 nucleotides match TRBD1. The CDR3 sequence is 14 residues long. Trimming cost V 3 bases and J 1 base; bases outside gene matches: 3. Germline values: CDR1 GTSNPN, CDR2 SVGIG (reference sequence). The CDR3 DNA reads TGTGCCTGGAGCGACAGGGCCGCCAAAAACATTCAGTACTTC. It specifies CAWSDRAAKNIQYF.

V and J are TRBV7-3 and TRBJ2-2; 7 positions agree with TRBD2. The germline CDR1 and CDR2 sequences are SGHTA and FQGTGA. The CDR3 has 15 amino acids. The V segment lost 5 bases and the J segment 7 bases; nucleotides outside the gene matches: 10. CDR3 residues: CASSQTGGGDGELFF. The CDR3 DNA is TGTGCCAGCAGCCAAACAGGCGGGGGTGACGGGGAGCTGTTTTTT.